The T cell receptor (beta chain) under discussion was sequenced for a study of T cells after yellow fever vaccination. Study context: Each low-cell-number fraction was prepared by means of SMART-Seq v4 Ultra Low Input.

TCRdb called the 5' RACE reads again in MiXCR, with one record for every CDR3 protein. The data contain 150,000 to 200,000 distinct CDR3 sequences, around 7.2% of them seen just once; the ten biggest clones take up about 2.5%. Germline CDR1 LGHNT, CDR2 FRNRAP. The CDR3 has 13 residues. Trimming cost V 11 bases and J 13 bases, with 24 bases left between them. As to this clonotype: The antigen is not known.

Findings of the study overall: High-abundance clonotypes from the bulk population could contaminate FACS-sorted repertoires. Once the booster was given, most primary-vaccination clones reappeared, at roughly 96% for CD4 and 88% for CD8.

The sequenced sample was CD4+ T cells sorted from PBMCs, obtained 4 to 5 days after the first yellow fever vaccination. The source of this sequence is a man younger than 35 who received the YFV17D yellow fever vaccine. The V and J genes are TRBV12-5 and TRBJ2-4; D tentatively fits TRBD1 or TRBD2 (5 bases each). For the CDR3, the DNA is TGTGCTTCCTGGGGGTGGGCCAAAAAGATGCAGTACTTC. It yields the protein CASWGWAKKMQYF.